This T cell receptor (beta chain) was observed in a study of cytomegalovirus exposure and HLA in healthy donors. 60 Vbeta and 13 Jbeta primers were used in PCR. TCRdb keeps only in-frame clones here, not all; method: immunoSEQ multiplex PCR. This sample has under 200,000 clones, with 65% to 85% found just once. Of note for this clone: Its antigen is not known.

The study's findings and limits: In presence/absence analyses, roughly uniform sequencing depth across donors was assumed. TCR beta V- and J-gene trimming was later associated with a missense DCLRE1C variant. It was likely that a cluster of highly shared sequence variants was a sequencing artifact.

The source material was PBMCs. This receptor was taken from a woman aged 45-59 years in good health and CMV-seropositive.

The CDR3 nucleotides are TGTGCCTGGAGTGGGAGATCTCAGGGATACGAGCAGTACTTC. Amino acid sequence: CAWSGRSQGYEQYF. The chain carries TRBV30 and TRBJ2-7; tentative D call: TRBD1 (5 bases). There are 14 residues in the CDR3. The germline V and J ends were trimmed by 1 base and 4 bases, with 14 bases remaining between them. Germline V CDR1 and CDR2: GTSNPN, SVGIG (reference sequence).